A selection of T cell receptor beta chains follows, all from one sample in a study of post-analysis software for immune sequencing data. MiXCR, run by TCRdb on the PCR reads, gives a single entry per CDR3 protein. The repertoire has about 680,000 distinct CDR3 sequences, around 60% of them found once; the top ten carry approximately 10%. The sequencing sample was made of blood. Receptor source: a girl aged 2 to 9 with multiple sclerosis. CDR3s include the opening cysteine and the closing phenylalanine or tryptophan. The order of the fields is J gene, D gene, clone size, V gene, CDR3 protein, CDR3 DNA. The D gene is left open where the match is weak. Not every row has a clone size; where given, it reads once, few, many or a size class.

J gene: TRBJ2-5
D gene: NA
clone size: NA
V gene: TRBV25-1
CDR3 protein: CASSDLGGVRETQYF
CDR3 DNA: TGTGCCAGCAGTGATTTAGGGGGAGTGCGAGAGACCCAGTACTTC

J gene: TRBJ1-2
D gene: TRBD1
clone size: NA
V gene: TRBV6-5
CDR3 protein: CASRYPGQLYGYTF
CDR3 DNA: TGTGCCAGCAGATATCCGGGACAGCTATATGGCTACACCTTC

J gene: TRBJ2-5
D gene: TRBD1
clone size: NA
V gene: TRBV6-6
CDR3 protein: CASRSGQGGLQETQYF
CDR3 DNA: TGTGCCAGCAGATCAGGACAGGGGGGACTTCAAGAGACCCAGTACTTC

J gene: TRBJ1-2
D gene: NA
clone size: NA
V gene: TRBV6-2/TRBV6-3
CDR3 protein: CASSYLSGVGYTF
CDR3 DNA: TGTGCCAGCAGTTACTTATCCGGAGTTGGCTACACCTTC

J gene: TRBJ2-7
D gene: TRBD1
clone size: few
V gene: TRBV6-5
CDR3 protein: CASSYSRDRVYEQYF
CDR3 DNA: TGTGCCAGCAGTTACTCTAGAGACAGGGTTTACGAGCAGTACTTC

J gene: TRBJ2-3
D gene: TRBD2
clone size: few
V gene: TRBV5-6
CDR3 protein: CASSQGLAGSDTQYF
CDR3 DNA: TGTGCCAGCAGCCAGGGACTAGCGGGATCCGATACGCAGTATTTT

J gene: TRBJ2-5
D gene: NA
clone size: NA
V gene: TRBV5-5
CDR3 protein: CASSPEGWSSQETQYF
CDR3 DNA: TGTGCCAGCAGCCCAGAAGGCTGGTCCTCCCAAGAGACCCAGTACTTC

J gene: TRBJ2-7
D gene: NA
clone size: NA
V gene: TRBV29-1
CDR3 protein: CSVVDVYEQYF
CDR3 DNA: TGCAGCGTTGTTGACGTTTACGAGCAGTACTTC

J gene: TRBJ2-3
D gene: NA
clone size: NA
V gene: TRBV30
CDR3 protein: CAGKTRMGPTDTQYF
CDR3 DNA: TGTGCCGGGAAAACCCGTATGGGCCCCACAGATACGCAGTATTTT

J gene: TRBJ1-1
D gene: TRBD1
clone size: NA
V gene: TRBV5-1
CDR3 protein: CASSLGGTGERTEAFF
CDR3 DNA: TGCGCCAGCAGCTTGGGCGGGACAGGGGAAAGGACTGAAGCTTTCTTT

J gene: TRBJ2-1
D gene: NA
clone size: NA
V gene: TRBV5-1
CDR3 protein: CASSLGGSDYNEQFF
CDR3 DNA: TGCGCCAGCAGCTTGGGAGGTAGCGACTACAATGAGCAGTTCTTC

J gene: TRBJ1-2
D gene: NA
clone size: few
V gene: TRBV18
CDR3 protein: CASSPRQAVLNYGYTF
CDR3 DNA: TGTGCCAGCTCACCGAGACAGGCCGTATTAAACTATGGCTACACCTTC

J gene: TRBJ2-1
D gene: NA
clone size: NA
V gene: TRBV29-1
CDR3 protein: CSGARTPAYNEQFF
CDR3 DNA: TGCAGCGGGGCCCGGACCCCTGCCTACAATGAGCAGTTCTTC

J gene: TRBJ2-7
D gene: TRBD1
clone size: NA
V gene: TRBV6-5
CDR3 protein: CASSRDRGHEQYF
CDR3 DNA: TGTGCCAGCAGTCGAGACAGGGGACACGAGCAGTACTTC

J gene: TRBJ2-7
D gene: NA
clone size: few
V gene: TRBV5-1
CDR3 protein: CASSLQSTYEQYF
CDR3 DNA: TGCGCCAGCAGCTTGCAGAGTACCTACGAGCAGTACTTC

J gene: TRBJ2-3
D gene: NA
clone size: NA
V gene: TRBV2
CDR3 protein: CASSPTYPSTDTQYF
CDR3 DNA: TGTGCCAGCAGTCCGACTTACCCTAGCACAGATACGCAGTATTTT

J gene: TRBJ2-3
D gene: NA
clone size: NA
V gene: TRBV7-9
CDR3 protein: CASSLKAWRPDTQYF
CDR3 DNA: TGTGCCAGCAGCTTAAAAGCGTGGAGGCCAGATACGCAGTATTTT

J gene: TRBJ1-5
D gene: NA
clone size: NA
V gene: TRBV12-3/TRBV12-4
CDR3 protein: CASLREGANSNQPQHF
CDR3 DNA: TGTGCCAGCCTCAGGGAAGGGGCTAATAGCAATCAGCCCCAGCATTTT

J gene: TRBJ2-3
D gene: NA
clone size: NA
V gene: TRBV5-1
CDR3 protein: CASSIGIDTQYF
CDR3 DNA: TGCGCCAGCAGCATCGGGATAGATACGCAGTATTTT

J gene: TRBJ1-6
D gene: TRBD1
clone size: NA
V gene: TRBV6-5
CDR3 protein: CASSKDRFRSPLHF
CDR3 DNA: TGTGCCAGCAGCAAGGACAGGTTCAGATCACCCCTCCACTTT

J gene: TRBJ1-5
D gene: TRBD1
clone size: few
V gene: TRBV7-9
CDR3 protein: CASSPSGQGGQPQHF
CDR3 DNA: TGTGCCAGCAGCCCTTCAGGACAGGGGGGTCAGCCCCAGCATTTT

J gene: TRBJ2-1
D gene: TRBD2
clone size: NA
V gene: TRBV20-1
CDR3 protein: CSAPQSSGGLYNEQFF
CDR3 DNA: TGCAGTGCTCCACAGAGTAGCGGGGGTCTCTACAATGAGCAGTTCTTC

J gene: TRBJ2-1
D gene: NA
clone size: NA
V gene: TRBV12-3/TRBV12-4
CDR3 protein: CASLRGPYNEQFF
CDR3 DNA: TGTGCCAGCCTCCGAGGGCCCTACAATGAGCAGTTCTTC

J gene: TRBJ1-4
D gene: TRBD1
clone size: NA
V gene: TRBV12-3/TRBV12-4
CDR3 protein: CASSVQTGSEKLFF
CDR3 DNA: TGTGCCAGCAGTGTACAGACAGGGTCAGAAAAACTGTTTTTT

J gene: TRBJ2-1
D gene: TRBD1
clone size: NA
V gene: TRBV10-3
CDR3 protein: CAISGQEYNEQFF
CDR3 DNA: TGTGCCATCTCGGGACAGGAATACAATGAGCAGTTCTTC

J gene: TRBJ2-6
D gene: NA
clone size: NA
V gene: TRBV7-9
CDR3 protein: CASSLGQSSGANVLTF
CDR3 DNA: TGTGCCAGCAGCTTAGGACAGAGCTCTGGGGCCAACGTCCTGACTTTC

J gene: TRBJ2-3
D gene: NA
clone size: NA
V gene: TRBV28
CDR3 protein: CASSRMSDTQYF
CDR3 DNA: TGTGCCAGCAGTCGTATGTCAGATACGCAGTATTTT

J gene: TRBJ1-6
D gene: NA
clone size: NA
V gene: TRBV2
CDR3 protein: CAIGGVGNSPLHF
CDR3 DNA: TGTGCCATCGGAGGGGTGGGTAATTCACCCCTCCACTTT

J gene: TRBJ1-2
D gene: TRBD1
clone size: once
V gene: TRBV27
CDR3 protein: CASSGPPGQGAIVYGYTF
CDR3 DNA: TGTGCCAGCAGTGGGCCGCCGGGACAGGGAGCCATTGTCTATGGCTACACCTTC

J gene: TRBJ1-1
D gene: NA
clone size: NA
V gene: TRBV2
CDR3 protein: CASSEGEGLIEAFF
CDR3 DNA: TGTGCCAGCAGTGAAGGAGAGGGGCTTATTGAAGCTTTCTTT

J gene: TRBJ2-7
D gene: TRBD2
clone size: few
V gene: TRBV4-1
CDR3 protein: CASSQLTSAVSYEQYF
CDR3 DNA: TGCGCCAGCAGCCAGTTGACTAGCGCCGTCTCCTACGAGCAGTACTTC

J gene: TRBJ2-2
D gene: NA
clone size: NA
V gene: TRBV7-3
CDR3 protein: CASSRPGSNTGELFF
CDR3 DNA: TGTGCCAGCAGCCGCCCAGGGTCGAACACCGGGGAGCTGTTTTTT

J gene: TRBJ2-2
D gene: NA
clone size: few
V gene: TRBV2
CDR3 protein: CASRALEAGELFF
CDR3 DNA: TGTGCCAGCAGGGCACTAGAGGCCGGGGAGCTGTTTTTT

J gene: TRBJ2-1
D gene: TRBD2
clone size: NA
V gene: TRBV25-1
CDR3 protein: CASSGEGTPFEQFF
CDR3 DNA: TGTGCCAGCAGTGGGGAGGGTACCCCGTTTGAGCAGTTCTTC

J gene: TRBJ2-1
D gene: NA
clone size: NA
V gene: TRBV10-3
CDR3 protein: CAISPGVSHNEQFF
CDR3 DNA: TGTGCCATCAGTCCGGGGGTCTCCCACAATGAGCAGTTCTTC

J gene: TRBJ2-1
D gene: NA
clone size: NA
V gene: TRBV5-1
CDR3 protein: CASRSQEDSEQFF
CDR3 DNA: TGCGCCAGCAGGAGTCAGGAGGATAGTGAGCAGTTCTTC

J gene: TRBJ2-3
D gene: NA
clone size: NA
V gene: TRBV29-1
CDR3 protein: CSAARDTTDTQYF
CDR3 DNA: TGCAGCGCCGCCCGGGACACCACAGATACGCAGTATTTT

J gene: TRBJ1-5
D gene: NA
clone size: NA
V gene: TRBV7-2
CDR3 protein: CASSLAIGGRQPQHF
CDR3 DNA: TGTGCCAGCAGCTTAGCTATCGGGGGACGTCAGCCCCAGCATTTT

J gene: TRBJ2-1
D gene: TRBD2
clone size: NA
V gene: TRBV20-1
CDR3 protein: CSAGLAGAAIEQFF
CDR3 DNA: TGCAGTGCGGGACTAGCGGGGGCGGCAATTGAGCAGTTCTTC

J gene: TRBJ2-6
D gene: NA
clone size: NA
V gene: TRBV12-3/TRBV12-4
CDR3 protein: CASSIYRAGANVLTF
CDR3 DNA: TGTGCCAGCAGTATATACAGGGCTGGGGCCAACGTCCTGACTTTC

J gene: TRBJ2-5
D gene: NA
clone size: NA
V gene: TRBV3-1
CDR3 protein: CASSPATETQYF
CDR3 DNA: TGTGCCAGCAGCCCCGCTACGGAGACCCAGTACTTC

J gene: TRBJ2-1
D gene: TRBD2
clone size: NA
V gene: TRBV9
CDR3 protein: CASSVGGIAGLSYNEQFF
CDR3 DNA: TGTGCCAGCAGCGTAGGAGGAATAGCGGGGTTGTCCTACAATGAGCAGTTCTTC